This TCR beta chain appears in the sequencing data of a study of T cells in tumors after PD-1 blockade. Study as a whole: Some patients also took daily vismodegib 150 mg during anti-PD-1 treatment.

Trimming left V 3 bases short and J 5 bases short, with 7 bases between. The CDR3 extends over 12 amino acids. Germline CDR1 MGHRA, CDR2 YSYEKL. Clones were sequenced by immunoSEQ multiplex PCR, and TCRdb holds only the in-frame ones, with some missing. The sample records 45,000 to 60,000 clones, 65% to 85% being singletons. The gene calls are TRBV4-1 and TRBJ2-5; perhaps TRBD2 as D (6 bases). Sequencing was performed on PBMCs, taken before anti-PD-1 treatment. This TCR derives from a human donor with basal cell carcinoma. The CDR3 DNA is TGCGCCAGCAGCCAGGCGGGGGAGACCCAGTACTTC. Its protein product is CASSQAGETQYF.